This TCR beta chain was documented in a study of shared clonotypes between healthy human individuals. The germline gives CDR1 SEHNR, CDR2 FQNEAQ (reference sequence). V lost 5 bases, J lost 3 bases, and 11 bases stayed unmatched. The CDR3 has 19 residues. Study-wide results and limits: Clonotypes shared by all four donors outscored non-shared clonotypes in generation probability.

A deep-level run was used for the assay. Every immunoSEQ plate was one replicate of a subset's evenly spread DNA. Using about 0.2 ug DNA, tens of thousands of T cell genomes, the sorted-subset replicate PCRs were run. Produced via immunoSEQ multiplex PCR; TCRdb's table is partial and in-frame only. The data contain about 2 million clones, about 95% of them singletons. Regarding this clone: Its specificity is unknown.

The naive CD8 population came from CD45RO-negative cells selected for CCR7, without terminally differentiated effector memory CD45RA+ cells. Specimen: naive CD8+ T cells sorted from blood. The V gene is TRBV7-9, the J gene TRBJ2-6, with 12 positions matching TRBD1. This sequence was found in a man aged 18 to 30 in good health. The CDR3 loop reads CASSVPGQGAVIGANVLTF. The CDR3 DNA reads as TGTGCCAGCAGCGTTCCGGGACAGGGGGCCGTTATTGGGGCCAACGTCCTGACTTTC.